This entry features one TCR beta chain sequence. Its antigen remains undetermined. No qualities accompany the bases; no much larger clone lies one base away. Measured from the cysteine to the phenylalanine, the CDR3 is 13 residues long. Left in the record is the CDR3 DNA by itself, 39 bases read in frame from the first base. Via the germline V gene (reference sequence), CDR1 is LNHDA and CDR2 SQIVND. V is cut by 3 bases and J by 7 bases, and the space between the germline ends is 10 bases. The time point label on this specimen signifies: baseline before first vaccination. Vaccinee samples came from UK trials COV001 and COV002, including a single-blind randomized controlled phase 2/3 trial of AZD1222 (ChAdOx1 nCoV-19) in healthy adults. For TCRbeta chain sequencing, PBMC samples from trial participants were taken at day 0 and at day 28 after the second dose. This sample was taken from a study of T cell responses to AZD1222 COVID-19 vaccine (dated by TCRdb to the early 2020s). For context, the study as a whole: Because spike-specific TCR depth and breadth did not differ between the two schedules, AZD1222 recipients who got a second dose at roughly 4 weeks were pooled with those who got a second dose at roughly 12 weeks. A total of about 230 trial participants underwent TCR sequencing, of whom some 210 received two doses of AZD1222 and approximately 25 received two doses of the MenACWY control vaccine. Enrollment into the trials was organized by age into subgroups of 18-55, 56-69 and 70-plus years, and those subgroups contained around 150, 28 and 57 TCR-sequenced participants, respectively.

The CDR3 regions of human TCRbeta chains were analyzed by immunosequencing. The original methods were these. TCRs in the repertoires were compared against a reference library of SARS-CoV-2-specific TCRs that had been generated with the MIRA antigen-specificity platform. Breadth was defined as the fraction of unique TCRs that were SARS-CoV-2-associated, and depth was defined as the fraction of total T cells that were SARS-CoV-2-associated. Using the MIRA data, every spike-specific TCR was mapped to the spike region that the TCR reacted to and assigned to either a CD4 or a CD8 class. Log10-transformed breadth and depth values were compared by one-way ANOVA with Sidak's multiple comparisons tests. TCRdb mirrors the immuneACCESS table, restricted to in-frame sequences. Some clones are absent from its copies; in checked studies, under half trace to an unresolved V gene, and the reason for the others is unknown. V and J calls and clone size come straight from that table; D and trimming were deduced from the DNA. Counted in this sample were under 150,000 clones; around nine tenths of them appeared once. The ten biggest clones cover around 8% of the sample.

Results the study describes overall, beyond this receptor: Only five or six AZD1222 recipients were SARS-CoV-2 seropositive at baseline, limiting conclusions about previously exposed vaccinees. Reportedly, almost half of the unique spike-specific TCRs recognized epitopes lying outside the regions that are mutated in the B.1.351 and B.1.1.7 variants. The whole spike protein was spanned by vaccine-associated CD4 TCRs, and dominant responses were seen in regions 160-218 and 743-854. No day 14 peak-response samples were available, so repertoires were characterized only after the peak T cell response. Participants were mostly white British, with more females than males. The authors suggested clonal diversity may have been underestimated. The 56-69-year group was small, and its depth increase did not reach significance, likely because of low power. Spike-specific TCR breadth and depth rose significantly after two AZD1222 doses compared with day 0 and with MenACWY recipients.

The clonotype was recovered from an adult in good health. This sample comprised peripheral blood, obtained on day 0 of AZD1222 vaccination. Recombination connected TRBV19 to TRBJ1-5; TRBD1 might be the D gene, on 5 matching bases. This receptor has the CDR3 CASSIVSGQPQHF. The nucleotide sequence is TGTGCCAGTAGTATTGTATCAGGGCAGCCCCAGCATTTT. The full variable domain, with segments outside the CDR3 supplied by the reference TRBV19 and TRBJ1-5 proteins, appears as DGGITQSPKYLFRKEGQNVTLSCEQNLNHDAMYWYRQDPGQGLRLIYYSQIVNDFQKGDIAEGYSVSREKKESFPLTVTSAQKNPTAFYLCASSIVSGQPQHFGDGTRLSIL.